Listed below are T cell receptor beta chains from one sample, sequenced in a study of T cell repertoires in cytomegalovirus infection. Which antigens these TCRs recognize remains unknown. In TCRdb, the reads were re-called with MiXCR into one record per CDR3 protein. The repertoire consists of about 920,000 distinct CDR3 sequences, with 31% occurring once and the leading ten covering about 14%. Sequences were derived from cultured CD8+ T cells from PBMCs, sampled from culture after CMV antigen stimulation. These receptors were obtained from a human donor in good health (CMV status not recorded). Some clones in this sample may be carry-over from other donors' samples. The CDR3 runs from the conserved cysteine through the conserved F or W.

J	V	CDR3
TRBJ1-1	TRBV6-1	CASSAQGFGTEAFF
TRBJ2-7	TRBV3-1	CASSLGTGGPYEQYF
TRBJ1-6	TRBV20-1	CSASTGYNSPLHF
TRBJ1-4	TRBV7-9	CASSLVGQEAPEKLFF
TRBJ2-3	TRBV7-8	CASSSLAGYTDTQYF
TRBJ2-7	TRBV6-5	CASIIGTSGCEQYF
TRBJ1-1	TRBV6-6	CASRFTVGQGGPEAFF
TRBJ1-2	TRBV7-6	CASSLPYHGYTF
TRBJ2-1	TRBV20-1	CSARDYYNEQFF
TRBJ2-1	TRBV9	CASSRWTSSLEQFF
TRBJ1-2	TRBV5-6	CASSDSGGAYGYTF
TRBJ2-2	TRBV19	CASTDRGLFGELFF
TRBJ2-1	TRBV7-6	CASSLGRGPSSEQFF
TRBJ2-7	TRBV6-6	CASSVKRQGLYEQYF
TRBJ1-1	TRBV7-9	CASWTGRWNTEAFF
TRBJ1-6	TRBV2	CASRRAAYNSPLHF
TRBJ1-2	TRBV27	CASSLSRTGTYGYTF
TRBJ2-3	TRBV6-5	CASSSPVFDTQYF
TRBJ1-1	TRBV12-3/TRBV12-4	CASSFGTLNLNTEAFF
TRBJ1-2	TRBV28	CASSSDSNYGYTF
TRBJ1-1	TRBV5-1	CASSFPPGQAIPEAFF
TRBJ2-7	TRBV4-1	CASSLRDIAYEQYF
TRBJ1-5	TRBV4-2	CASSQDWAASNQPQHF
TRBJ2-1	TRBV19	CASSNGGGADEQFF
TRBJ1-2	TRBV5-5	CASSTAQGAAGGNYGYTF
TRBJ2-1	TRBV20-1	CSARAERGYYNEQFF
TRBJ2-3	TRBV5-4	CASSLGLAAPGTDTQYF
TRBJ1-2	TRBV6-2/TRBV6-3	CASSYGSYGYTF
TRBJ2-2	TRBV7-2	CASSLVWRDTGELFF
TRBJ2-2	TRBV7-6	CASSDTGQNTGELFF
TRBJ2-7	TRBV10-3	CAISELTYEQYF
TRBJ2-7	TRBV27	CASSSGLYYEQYF